This record covers a single T cell receptor (beta chain). Its antigen is as yet unknown. Clones were sequenced by immunoSEQ multiplex PCR, and TCRdb holds only the in-frame ones, with some missing. The sample lists 2 million to 2.5 million clones, 90% to 95% seen once, with 0.3% to 0.4% in the top ten. Trimming removed 1 base from V and 6 bases from J, with 12 bases in between. There are 14 residues in the CDR3. Germline V gives CDR1 KGHSH, CDR2 LQKENI. The data are from a study of shared clonotypes between healthy human individuals. Regarding the study as a whole: Rarefaction showed that sequencing of sorted subsets was incomplete (despite large depth). Between a handful of donors, naive CD4 clonotypes were shared at a level of approximately 5%.

The receptor's source is a man aged 18 to 29 in good health. Some clones in this sample may be carry-over from other donors' samples. Sequenced: naive CD4+ T cells from PBMCs. Subset of the sample: CD45RA+ positively selected. This sequence joins TRBV18 and TRBJ1-2; D remains ambiguous. CDR3 sequence: CASSPRLVTDGYTF. CDR3 nucleotides: TGTGCCAGCTCACCACGTCTTGTAACAGATGGCTACACCTTC.